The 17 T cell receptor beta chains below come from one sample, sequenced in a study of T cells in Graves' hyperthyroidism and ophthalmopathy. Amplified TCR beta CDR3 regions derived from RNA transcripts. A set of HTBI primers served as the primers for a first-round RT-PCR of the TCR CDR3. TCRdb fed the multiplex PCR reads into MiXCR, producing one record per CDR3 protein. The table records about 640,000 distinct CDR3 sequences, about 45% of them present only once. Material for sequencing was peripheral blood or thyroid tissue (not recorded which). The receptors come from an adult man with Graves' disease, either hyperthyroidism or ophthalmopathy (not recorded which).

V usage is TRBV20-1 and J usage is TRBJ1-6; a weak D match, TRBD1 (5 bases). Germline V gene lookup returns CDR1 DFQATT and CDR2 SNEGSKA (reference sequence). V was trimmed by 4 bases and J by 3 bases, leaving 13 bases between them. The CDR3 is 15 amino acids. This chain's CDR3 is CSAKGPGVYNSPLHF. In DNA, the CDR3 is TGCAGTGCTAAGGGACCCGGGGTCTATAATTCACCCCTCCACTTT.

This CDR3 is CASSRQATYEQYF. The CDR3 bases are TGTGCCAGCAGTAGGCAGGCCACCTACGAGCAGTACTTC. The rearrangement links TRBV2 to TRBJ2-7; no reliable D call. V lost 5 bases and J lost 2, with 10 bases in between. Germline values: CDR1 SNHLY, CDR2 FYNNEI. CDR3 length: 13 residues.

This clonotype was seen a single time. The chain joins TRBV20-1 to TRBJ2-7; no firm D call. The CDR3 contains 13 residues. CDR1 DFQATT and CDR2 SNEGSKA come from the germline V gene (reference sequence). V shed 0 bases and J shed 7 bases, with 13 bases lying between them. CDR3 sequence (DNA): TGCAGTGCTAGAGAAGACCTCCGCGGTGAGCAGTACTTC. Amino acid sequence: CSAREDLRGEQYF.

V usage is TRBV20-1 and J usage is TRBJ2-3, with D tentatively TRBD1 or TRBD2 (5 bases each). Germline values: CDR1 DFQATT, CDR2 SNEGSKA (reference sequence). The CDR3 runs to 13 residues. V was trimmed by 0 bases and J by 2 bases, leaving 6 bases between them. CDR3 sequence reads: CSAREGVTDTQYF. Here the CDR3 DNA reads TGCAGTGCTAGAGAGGGGGTCACAGATACGCAGTATTTT.

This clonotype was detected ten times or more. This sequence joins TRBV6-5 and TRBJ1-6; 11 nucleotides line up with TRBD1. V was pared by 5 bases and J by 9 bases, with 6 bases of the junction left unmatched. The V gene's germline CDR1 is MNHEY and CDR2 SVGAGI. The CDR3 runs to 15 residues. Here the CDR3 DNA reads TGTGCCAGCAGTGAACGAGGACAGGGGGCTTCACCCCTCCACTTT. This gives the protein CASSERGQGASPLHF.

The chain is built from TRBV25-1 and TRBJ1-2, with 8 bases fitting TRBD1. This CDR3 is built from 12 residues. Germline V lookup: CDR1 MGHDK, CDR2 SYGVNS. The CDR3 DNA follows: TGTGCTTTGGACAGGGCGGAGAATGGCTACACCTTC. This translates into CALDRAENGYTF.

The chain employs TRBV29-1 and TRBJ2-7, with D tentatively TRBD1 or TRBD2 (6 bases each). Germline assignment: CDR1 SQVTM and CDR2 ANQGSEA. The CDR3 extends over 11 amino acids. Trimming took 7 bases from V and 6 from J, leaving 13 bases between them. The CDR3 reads CSGRARGEQYF. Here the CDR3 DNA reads TGCAGCGGGAGGGCCAGGGGCGAGCAGTACTTC.

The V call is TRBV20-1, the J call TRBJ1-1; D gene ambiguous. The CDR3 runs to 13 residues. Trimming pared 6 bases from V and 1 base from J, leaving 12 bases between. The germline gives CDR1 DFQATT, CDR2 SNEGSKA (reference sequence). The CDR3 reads CSAYHRQNTEAFF. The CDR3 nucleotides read TGCAGTGCCTACCACAGACAGAACACTGAAGCTTTCTTT.

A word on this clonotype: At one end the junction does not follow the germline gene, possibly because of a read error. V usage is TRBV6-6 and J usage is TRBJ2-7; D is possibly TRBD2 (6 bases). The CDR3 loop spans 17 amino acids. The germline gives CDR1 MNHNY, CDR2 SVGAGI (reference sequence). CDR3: CAISEVSLGRHNYEQYF. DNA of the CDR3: TGTGCCATCAGTGAAGTCTCCTTGGGGAGGCATAACTACGAGCAGTACTTC.

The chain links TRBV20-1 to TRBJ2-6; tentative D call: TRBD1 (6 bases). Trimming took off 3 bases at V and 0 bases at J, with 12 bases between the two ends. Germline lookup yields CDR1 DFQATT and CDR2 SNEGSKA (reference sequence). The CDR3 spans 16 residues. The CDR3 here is CSASLGAGSGANVLTF. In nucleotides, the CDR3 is TGCAGTGCTAGTTTGGGGGCGGGCTCTGGGGCCAACGTCCTGACTTTC.

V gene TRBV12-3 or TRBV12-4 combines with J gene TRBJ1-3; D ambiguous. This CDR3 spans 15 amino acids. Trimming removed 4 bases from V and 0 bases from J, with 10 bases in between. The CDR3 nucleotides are TGTGCCAGCAGTTCCCACCGCAGCTCTGGAAACACCATATATTTT. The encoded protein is CASSSHRSSGNTIYF.

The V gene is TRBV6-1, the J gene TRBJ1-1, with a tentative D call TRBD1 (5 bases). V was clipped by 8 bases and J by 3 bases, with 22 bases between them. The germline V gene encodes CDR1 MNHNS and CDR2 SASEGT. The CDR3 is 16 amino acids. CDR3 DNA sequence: TGTGCCAGCGCCTTCTTAACTGCAGGGCAGCACACTGAAGCTTTCTTT. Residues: CASAFLTAGQHTEAFF.

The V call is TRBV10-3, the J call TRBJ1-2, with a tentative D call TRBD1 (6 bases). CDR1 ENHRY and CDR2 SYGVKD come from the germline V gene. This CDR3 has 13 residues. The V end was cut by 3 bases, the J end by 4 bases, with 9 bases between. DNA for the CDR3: TGTGCCATCAGTGATTTGGACAGCTATGGCTACACCTTC. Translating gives CAISDLDSYGYTF.

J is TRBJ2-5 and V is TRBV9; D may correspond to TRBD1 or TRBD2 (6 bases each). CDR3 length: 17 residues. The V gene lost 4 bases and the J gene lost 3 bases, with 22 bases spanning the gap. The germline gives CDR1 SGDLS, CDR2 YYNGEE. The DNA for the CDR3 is TGTGCCAGCAGCCAAGATAGACGAGGAGGGGGTGAAGAGACCCAGTACTTC. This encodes CASSQDRRGGGEETQYF.

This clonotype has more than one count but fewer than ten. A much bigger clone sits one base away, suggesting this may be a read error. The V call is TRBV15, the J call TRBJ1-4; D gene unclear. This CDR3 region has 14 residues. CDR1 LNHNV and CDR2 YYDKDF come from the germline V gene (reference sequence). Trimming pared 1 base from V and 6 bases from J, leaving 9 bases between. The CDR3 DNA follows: TGTGCCACCAGCAGAGGGGTTCGTTATGAAAAACTGTTTTTT. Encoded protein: CATSRGVRYEKLFF. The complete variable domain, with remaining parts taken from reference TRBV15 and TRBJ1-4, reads DAMVIQNPRYQVTQFGKPVTLSCSQTLNHNVMYWYQQKSSQAPKLLFHYYDKDFNNEADTPDNFQSRRPNTSFCFLDIRSPGLGDTAMYLCATSRGVRYEKLFFGSGTQLSVL.

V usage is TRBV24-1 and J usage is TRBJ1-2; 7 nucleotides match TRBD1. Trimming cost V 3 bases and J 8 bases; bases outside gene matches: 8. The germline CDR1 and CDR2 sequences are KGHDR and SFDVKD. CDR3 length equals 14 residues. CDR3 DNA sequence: TGTGCCACCAGTGATGGACCGGGACAGCGAGGCTACACCTTC. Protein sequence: CATSDGPGQRGYTF.

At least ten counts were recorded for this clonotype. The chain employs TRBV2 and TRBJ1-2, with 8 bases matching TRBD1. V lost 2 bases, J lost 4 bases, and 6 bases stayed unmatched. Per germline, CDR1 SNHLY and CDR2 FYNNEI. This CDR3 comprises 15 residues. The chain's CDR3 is CASSETDRGGYGYTF. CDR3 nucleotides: TGTGCCAGCAGTGAAACTGACAGGGGTGGCTATGGCTACACCTTC.